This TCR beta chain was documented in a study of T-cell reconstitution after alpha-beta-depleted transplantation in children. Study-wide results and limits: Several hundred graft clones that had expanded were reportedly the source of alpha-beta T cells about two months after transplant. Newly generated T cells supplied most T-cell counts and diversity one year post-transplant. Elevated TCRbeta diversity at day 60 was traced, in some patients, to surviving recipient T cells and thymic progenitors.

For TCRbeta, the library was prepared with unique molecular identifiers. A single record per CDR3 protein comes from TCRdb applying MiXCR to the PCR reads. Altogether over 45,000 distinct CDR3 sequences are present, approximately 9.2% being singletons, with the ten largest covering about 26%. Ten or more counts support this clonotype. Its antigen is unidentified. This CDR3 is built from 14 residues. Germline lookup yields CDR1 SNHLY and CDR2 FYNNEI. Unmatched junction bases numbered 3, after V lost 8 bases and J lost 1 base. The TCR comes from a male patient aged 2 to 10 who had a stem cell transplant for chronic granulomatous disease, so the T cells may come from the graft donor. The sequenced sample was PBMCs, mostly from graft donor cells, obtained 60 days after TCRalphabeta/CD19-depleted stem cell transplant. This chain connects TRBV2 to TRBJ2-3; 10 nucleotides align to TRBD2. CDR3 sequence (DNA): TGTGCCAGCCTAGCGGGAGCCGGCACAGATACGCAGTATTTT. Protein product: CASLAGAGTDTQYF.